Listed below are T cell receptor beta chains from one sample, sequenced in a study of T cell clonotyping in hematopoietic cell transplantation. The repertoire was sequenced with immunoSEQ multiplex PCR; TCRdb's copy has only in-frame clones and lacks some. The sample consists of approximately 25,000 clones, around 95% of them appearing once. The specimen sequenced was peripheral blood mononuclear cells. The source of these receptors is a man aged 45 to 65 in good health. Some clones in this sample may be carry-over from other donors' samples. The CDR3 runs from the conserved cysteine through the conserved F or W. The D gene is left open where the match is weak.

V	D	J	CDR3
TRBV4-1	-	TRBJ1-3	CASSQDGGTGNTIYF
TRBV9	TRBD1	TRBJ2-7	CASSARTGLPEQYF
TRBV6-6	-	TRBJ2-7	CAPVGGTLNYEQYF
TRBV7-2	TRBD1	TRBJ1-1	CASSLGGTGTEAFF
TRBV7-2	TRBD2	TRBJ2-7	CASSLAGGGNEQYF
TRBV19	TRBD1	TRBJ2-3	CASSIGQGSDTQYF
TRBV5-1	-	TRBJ2-3	CASSFSGKTDTQYF
TRBV28	-	TRBJ1-2	CASSSTGQVVVSYGYTF
TRBV7-2	-	TRBJ1-6	CASSLRDQRVSPLHF
TRBV4-3	-	TRBJ2-3	CASSEDAEDTDTQYF
TRBV5-6	TRBD1	TRBJ1-2	CASSSPRTGSLYGYTF
TRBV6-5	-	TRBJ1-2	CASSYSGRGNYGYTF
TRBV19	TRBD1	TRBJ2-7	CASSTWDREASYEQYF
TRBV7-9	-	TRBJ1-3	CARDGGRSGNTIYF
TRBV9	-	TRBJ1-4	CASSVAGGSEKLFF
TRBV19	-	TRBJ1-1	CASSSTAGTEAFF
TRBV10-3	-	TRBJ1-2	CAISESPGQSAGYTF
TRBV6-5	TRBD1	TRBJ1-1	CASFRGLANTEAFF
TRBV30	-	TRBJ1-1	CARLRDGEAFF
TRBV30	-	TRBJ1-1	CAWSVANTEAFF
TRBV19	-	TRBJ2-7	CASSIMGRSYEQYF
TRBV2	-	TRBJ1-6	CASSDPSSYNSPLHF
TRBV5-1	-	TRBJ1-2	CASSSSYGYTF
TRBV5-1	-	TRBJ1-2	CASSLGSNRNYGYTF
TRBV6-6	TRBD1	TRBJ1-1	CASSPTGGNTEAFF
TRBV11-2	-	TRBJ2-1	CASSTRTPRGINYNEQFF
TRBV11-2	-	TRBJ1-1	CASSLGLRQAEAFF
TRBV5-1	-	TRBJ1-2	CASSPQIDGNYGYTF
TRBV11-2	-	TRBJ2-3	CASSSSGDTQYF
TRBV28	-	TRBJ2-7	CASTVGGSLYEQYF
TRBV7-3	TRBD2	TRBJ2-1	CASSLNYAGGLNEQFF
TRBV28	-	TRBJ1-2	CASTTGTYGYTF
TRBV11-2	TRBD1	TRBJ2-3	CASETGTMDTQYF
TRBV6-5	-	TRBJ1-2	CASSYSWGHKTSGYTF
TRBV27	-	TRBJ1-2	CASTPQGSGRYGYTF
TRBV6-5	-	TRBJ1-6	CASSYEGIPISPLHF
TRBV6-5	-	TRBJ1-6	CASRRQNNSPLHF
TRBV2	TRBD2	TRBJ2-3	CASSEKRGGRDTQYF
TRBV11-3	-	TRBJ2-3	CASSLGGASTDTQYF
TRBV30	-	TRBJ1-3	CAWSAGNTIYF
TRBV29-1	-	TRBJ2-2	CSVGKVDTGELFF
TRBV7-2	-	TRBJ2-5	CASSTQSTGHQETQYF
TRBV29-1	-	TRBJ2-3	CSVTRTGTDTQYF
TRBV7-9	TRBD1	TRBJ1-6	CASSPPRTGGNSPLHF
TRBV5-1	-	TRBJ1-5	CASSLEGGDQPQHF
TRBV19	-	TRBJ2-6	CASSHVSGANVLTF
TRBV27	-	TRBJ1-4	CASSLLAGDEKLFF
TRBV5-1	-	TRBJ1-1	CASSLVGGGDTEAFF
TRBV19	-	TRBJ1-2	CASSIRDTNYGYTF
TRBV6-5	TRBD1	TRBJ1-5	CATRLQGGINQPQHF
TRBV29-1	-	TRBJ1-5	CSVLEGGNQPQHF
TRBV7-3	-	TRBJ2-5	CASSLTHPGTQETQYF
TRBV6-5	TRBD1	TRBJ2-5	CASSGLGTAEETQYF
TRBV5-1	-	TRBJ1-6	CASSLGYNSPLHF
TRBV28	-	TRBJ1-2	CASSAYPGNRGYTF
TRBV6-6	TRBD1	TRBJ2-5	CASSQGQQQETQYF
TRBV7-3	-	TRBJ2-7	CASSLTAGSSYEQYF
TRBV6-6	-	TRBJ2-7	CASRSGQTYEQYF
TRBV4-1	-	TRBJ2-7	CASSQDRPPYEQYF
TRBV7-2	-	TRBJ2-4	CASSPQPGAKNIQYF